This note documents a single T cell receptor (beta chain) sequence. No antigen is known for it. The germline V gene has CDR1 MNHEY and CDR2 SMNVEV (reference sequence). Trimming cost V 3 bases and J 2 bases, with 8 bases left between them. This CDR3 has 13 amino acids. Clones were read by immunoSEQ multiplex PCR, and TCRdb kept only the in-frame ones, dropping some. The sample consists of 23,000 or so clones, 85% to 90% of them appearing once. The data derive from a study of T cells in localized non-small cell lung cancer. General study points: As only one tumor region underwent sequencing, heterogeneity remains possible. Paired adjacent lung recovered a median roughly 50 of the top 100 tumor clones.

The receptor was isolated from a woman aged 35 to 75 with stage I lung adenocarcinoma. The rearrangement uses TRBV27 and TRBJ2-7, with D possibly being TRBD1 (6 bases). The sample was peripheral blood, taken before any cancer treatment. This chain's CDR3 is CASSFQGTYEQYF. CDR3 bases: TGTGCCAGCAGTTTCCAGGGGACCTACGAGCAGTACTTC.